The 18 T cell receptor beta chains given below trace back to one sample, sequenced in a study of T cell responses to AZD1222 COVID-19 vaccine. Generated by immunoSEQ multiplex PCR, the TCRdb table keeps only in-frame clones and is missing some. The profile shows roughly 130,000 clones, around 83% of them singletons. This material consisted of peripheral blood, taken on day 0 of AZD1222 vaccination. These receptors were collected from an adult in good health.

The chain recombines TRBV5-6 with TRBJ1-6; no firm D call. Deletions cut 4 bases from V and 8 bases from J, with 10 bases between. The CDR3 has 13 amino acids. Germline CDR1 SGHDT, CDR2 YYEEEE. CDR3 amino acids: CASSPSGDSPLHF. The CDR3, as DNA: TGTGCCAGCAGCCCGAGCGGGGATTCACCCCTCCACTTT.

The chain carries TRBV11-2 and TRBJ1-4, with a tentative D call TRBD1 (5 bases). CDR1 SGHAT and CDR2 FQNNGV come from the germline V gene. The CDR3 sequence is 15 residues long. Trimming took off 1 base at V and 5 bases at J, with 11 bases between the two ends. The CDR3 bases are TGTGCCAGCAGCTTAGTCGACAGACACAATGAAAAACTGTTTTTT. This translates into CASSLVDRHNEKLFF.

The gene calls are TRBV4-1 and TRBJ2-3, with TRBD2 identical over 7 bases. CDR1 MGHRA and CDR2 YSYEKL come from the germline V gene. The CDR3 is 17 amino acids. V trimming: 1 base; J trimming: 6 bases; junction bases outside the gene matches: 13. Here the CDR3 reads CASSQGSVGLILDTQYF. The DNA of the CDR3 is TGCGCCAGCAGCCAAGGATCCGTGGGACTAATCCTGGATACGCAGTATTTT.

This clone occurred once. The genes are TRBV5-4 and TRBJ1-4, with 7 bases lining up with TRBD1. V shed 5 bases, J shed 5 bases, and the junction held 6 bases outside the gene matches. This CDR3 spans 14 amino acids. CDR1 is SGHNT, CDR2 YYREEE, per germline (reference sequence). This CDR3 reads CASSLDRTNEKLFF. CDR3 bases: TGTGCCAGCAGTCTGGACAGGACAAATGAAAAACTGTTTTTT.

CDR3 DNA: TGTGCCAGCAGCTTCCAGGGGGCTGATACGCAGTATTTT. Its translation is CASSFQGADTQYF. This chain uses TRBV7-2 with TRBJ2-3, with 8 nucleotides matching TRBD1. From germline, CDR1 is SGHTA and CDR2 FQGNSA. CDR3 length: 13 amino acids. J lost 6 bases, V lost 3 bases, and 2 bases had no gene match.

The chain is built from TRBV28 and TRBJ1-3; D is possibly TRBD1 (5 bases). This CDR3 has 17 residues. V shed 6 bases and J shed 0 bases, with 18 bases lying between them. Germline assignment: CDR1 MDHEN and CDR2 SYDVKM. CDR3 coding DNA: TGTGCCAGCAGGGGGGGGGACGGGACTGCCTCTGGAAACACCATATATTTT. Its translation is CASRGGDGTASGNTIYF.

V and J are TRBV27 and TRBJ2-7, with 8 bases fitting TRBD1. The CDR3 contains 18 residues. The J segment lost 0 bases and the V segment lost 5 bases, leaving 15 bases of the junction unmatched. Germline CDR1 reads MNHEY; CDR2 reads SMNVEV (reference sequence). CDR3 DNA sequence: TGTGCCAGCAGTCGAACCGGGACAGGCGGGACGAGCTCCTACGAGCAGTACTTC. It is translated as CASSRTGTGGTSSYEQYF.

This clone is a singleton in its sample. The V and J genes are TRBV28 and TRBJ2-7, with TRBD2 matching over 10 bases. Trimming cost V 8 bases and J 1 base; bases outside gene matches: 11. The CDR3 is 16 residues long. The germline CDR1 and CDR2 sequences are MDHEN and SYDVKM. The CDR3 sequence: CASGTVAGGPSYEQYF. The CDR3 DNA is TGTGCCAGCGGAACCGTAGCGGGAGGCCCTTCCTACGAGCAGTACTTC.

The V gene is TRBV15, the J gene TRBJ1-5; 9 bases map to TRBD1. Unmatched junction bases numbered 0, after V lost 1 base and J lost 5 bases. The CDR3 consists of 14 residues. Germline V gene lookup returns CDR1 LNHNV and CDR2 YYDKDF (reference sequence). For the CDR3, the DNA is TGTGCCACCAGCAGAGGGGACAGGGATCAGCCCCAGCATTTT. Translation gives CATSRGDRDQPQHF.

The CDR3 here is CATSRGRGFQETQYF. The CDR3 region has the DNA TGTGCCACCAGCAGAGGTCGGGGATTCCAAGAGACCCAGTACTTC. J is TRBJ2-5 and V is TRBV15, with a tentative D call TRBD2 (5 bases). The CDR3 has 15 residues. CDR1 LNHNV and CDR2 YYDKDF come from the germline V gene (reference sequence). The V gene lost 1 base and the J gene lost 1 base, with 10 bases spanning the gap.

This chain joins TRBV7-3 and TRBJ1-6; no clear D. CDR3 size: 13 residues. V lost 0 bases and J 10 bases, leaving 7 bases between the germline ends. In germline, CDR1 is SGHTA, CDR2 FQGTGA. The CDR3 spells CASSLTMGSPLHF. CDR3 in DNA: TGTGCCAGCAGCTTAACAATGGGATCACCCCTCCACTTT.

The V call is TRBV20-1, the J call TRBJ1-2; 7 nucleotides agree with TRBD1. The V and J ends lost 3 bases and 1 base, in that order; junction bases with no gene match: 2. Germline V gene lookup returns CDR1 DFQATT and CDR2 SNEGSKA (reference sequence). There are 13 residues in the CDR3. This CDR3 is CSASAGGNYGYTF. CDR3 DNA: TGCAGTGCTAGTGCAGGGGGTAACTATGGCTACACCTTC.

Here the CDR3 reads CASSILRGESGANVLTF. DNA of the CDR3: TGTGCCAGTAGTATTCTGCGGGGGGAGTCTGGGGCCAACGTCCTGACTTTC. This chain uses TRBV19 with TRBJ2-6; TRBD2 aligns across 8 bases. The J segment lost 1 base and the V segment lost 3 bases, leaving 5 bases of the junction unmatched. The CDR3 extends over 17 amino acids. Germline V lookup: CDR1 LNHDA, CDR2 SQIVND (reference sequence).

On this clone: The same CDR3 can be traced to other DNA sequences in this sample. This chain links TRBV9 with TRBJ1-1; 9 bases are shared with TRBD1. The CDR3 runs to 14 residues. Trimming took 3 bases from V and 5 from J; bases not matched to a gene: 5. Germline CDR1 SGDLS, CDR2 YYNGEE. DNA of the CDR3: TGTGCCAGCAGCGGGGGACAGGGCGGGACTGAAGCTTTCTTT. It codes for CASSGGQGGTEAFF.

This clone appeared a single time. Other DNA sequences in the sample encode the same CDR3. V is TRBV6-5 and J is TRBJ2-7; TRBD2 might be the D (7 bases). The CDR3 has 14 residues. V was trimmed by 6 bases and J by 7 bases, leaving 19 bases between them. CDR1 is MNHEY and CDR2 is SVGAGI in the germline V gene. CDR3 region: CASRARGAGYEQYF. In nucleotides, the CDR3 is TGTGCCAGCAGGGCTCGGGGGGCGGGCTATGAGCAGTACTTC.

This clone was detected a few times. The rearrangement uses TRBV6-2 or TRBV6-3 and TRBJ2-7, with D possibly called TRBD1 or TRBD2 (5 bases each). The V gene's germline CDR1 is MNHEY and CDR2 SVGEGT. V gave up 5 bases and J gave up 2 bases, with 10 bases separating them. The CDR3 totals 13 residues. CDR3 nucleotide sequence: TGTGCCAGCAGTGCCTGGGGGACCTACGAGCAGTACTTC. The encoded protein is CASSAWGTYEQYF.

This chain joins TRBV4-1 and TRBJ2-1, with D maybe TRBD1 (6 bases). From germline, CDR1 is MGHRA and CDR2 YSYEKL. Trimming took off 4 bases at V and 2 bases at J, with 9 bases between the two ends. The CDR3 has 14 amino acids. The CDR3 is CASSPRGAYNEQFF. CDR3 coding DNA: TGCGCCAGCAGCCCCAGGGGAGCCTACAATGAGCAGTTCTTC.

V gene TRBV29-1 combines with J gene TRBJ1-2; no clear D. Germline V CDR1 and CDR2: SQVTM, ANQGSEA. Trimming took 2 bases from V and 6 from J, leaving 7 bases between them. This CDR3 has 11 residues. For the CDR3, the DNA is TGCAGCGTTGAACAGCCTGATGGCTACACCTTC. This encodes CSVEQPDGYTF.